This T cell receptor beta chain was observed in a study of blood T cells in healthy people across ages. Regarding the study as a whole: Compared with aged donors, long-lived donors showed fewer expanded clones, suggesting selection.

Per-sample PBMC isolation yielded at least 6.5 million cells. The CDR3 is 17 amino acids. CDR1 and CDR2 (germline): MDHEN, SYDVKM. V was clipped by 6 bases and J by 0 bases, with 21 bases between them. A word on this clonotype: What it binds is not known.

A sample-barcoded 5' primer and a J-beta primer mix were used in a second PCR of roughly 7 to 11 cycles. In TCRdb, the 5' RACE reads were re-called with MiXCR into one record per CDR3 protein. This table holds around 790,000 distinct CDR3 sequences, around 45% found once. The TCR was taken from a man in his sixties in good health. Sequencing was done on a sample of blood. The chain recombines TRBV28 with TRBJ2-7; TRBD2 is a possible D gene (5 bases). As DNA, the CDR3 is TGTGCCAGCAGCTTCCCCAGAAGGACGGGAACCTCCTACGAGCAGTACTTC. Its translation is CASSFPRRTGTSYEQYF.